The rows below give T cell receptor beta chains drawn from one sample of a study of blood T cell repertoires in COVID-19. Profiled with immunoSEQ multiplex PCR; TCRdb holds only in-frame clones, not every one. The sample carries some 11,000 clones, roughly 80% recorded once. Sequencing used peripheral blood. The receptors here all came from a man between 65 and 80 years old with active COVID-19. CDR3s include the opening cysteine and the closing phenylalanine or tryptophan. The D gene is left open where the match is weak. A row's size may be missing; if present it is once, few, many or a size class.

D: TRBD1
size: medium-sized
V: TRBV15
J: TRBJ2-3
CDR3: CATSRSAGTASTDTQYF
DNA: TGTGCCACCAGCAGGTCCGCCGGGACAGCTAGCACAGATACGCAGTATTTT

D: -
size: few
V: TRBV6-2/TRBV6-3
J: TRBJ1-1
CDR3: CASSYRYGPGVLPEAFF
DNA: TGTGCCAGCAGTTACCGATACGGACCGGGGGTTCTCCCTGAAGCTTTCTTT

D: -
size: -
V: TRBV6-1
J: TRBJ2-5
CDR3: CASSDWSRGETQYF
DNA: TGTGCCAGCAGTGATTGGTCCAGGGGAGAGACCCAGTACTTC

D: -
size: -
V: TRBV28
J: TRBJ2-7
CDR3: CASSLWNRVISYEQYF
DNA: TGTGCCAGCAGTTTATGGAACCGGGTAATTTCCTACGAGCAGTACTTC

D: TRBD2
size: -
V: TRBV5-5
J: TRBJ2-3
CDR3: CASSLVRGADTQYF
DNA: TGTGCCAGCAGCTTGGTTCGGGGGGCAGATACGCAGTATTTT

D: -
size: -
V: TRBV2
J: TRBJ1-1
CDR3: CASRSGQKNTEAFF
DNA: TGTGCCAGCAGGTCGGGACAAAAGAACACTGAAGCTTTCTTT

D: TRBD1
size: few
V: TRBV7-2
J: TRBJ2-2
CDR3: CASSFGQGTGELFF
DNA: TGTGCCAGCAGCTTTGGACAGGGCACCGGGGAGCTGTTTTTT

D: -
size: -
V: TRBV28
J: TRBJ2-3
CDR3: CASSLEKDTQYF
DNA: TGTGCCAGCAGTTTAGAGAAAGATACGCAGTATTTT

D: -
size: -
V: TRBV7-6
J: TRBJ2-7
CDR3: CASSLAPASPYEQYF
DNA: TGTGCCAGCAGCTTAGCGCCAGCTAGTCCCTACGAGCAGTACTTC

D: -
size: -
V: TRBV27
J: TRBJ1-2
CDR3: CASSFQGGGGYTF
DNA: TGTGCCAGCAGTTTTCAGGGAGGGGGTGGCTACACCTTC

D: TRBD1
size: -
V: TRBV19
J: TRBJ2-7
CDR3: CASSNRGTFTYEQYF
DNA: TGTGCCAGTAGCAACAGGGGTACCTTTACCTACGAGCAGTACTTC

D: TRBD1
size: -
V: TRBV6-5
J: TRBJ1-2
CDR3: CASRQGSFGYTF
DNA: TGTGCCAGCAGACAGGGGTCGTTTGGCTACACCTTC

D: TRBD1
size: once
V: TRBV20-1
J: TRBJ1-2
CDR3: CSASEQGARGYTF
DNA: TGCAGTGCGAGTGAACAGGGGGCGCGTGGCTACACCTTC

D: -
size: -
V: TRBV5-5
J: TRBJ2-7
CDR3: CASSPWAGAKPYEQYF
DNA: TGTGCCAGCAGCCCGTGGGCGGGGGCAAAACCCTACGAGCAGTACTTC

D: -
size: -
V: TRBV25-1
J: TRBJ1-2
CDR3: CASSGRQPSYGYTF
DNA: TGTGCCAGCAGTGGTCGACAGCCGAGCTATGGCTACACCTTC

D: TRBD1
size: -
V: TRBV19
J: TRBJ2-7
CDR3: CASSSPGGLYEQYF
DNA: TGTGCCAGTAGTTCACCAGGGGGCCTGTACGAGCAGTACTTC

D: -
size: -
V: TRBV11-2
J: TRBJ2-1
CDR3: CASSLGTAKNEQFF
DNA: TGTGCCAGCAGCTTAGGGACAGCCAAAAATGAGCAGTTCTTC

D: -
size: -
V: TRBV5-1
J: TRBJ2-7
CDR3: CASSPRVPPEQYF
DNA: TGCGCCAGCAGCCCCCGGGTACCCCCCGAGCAGTACTTC

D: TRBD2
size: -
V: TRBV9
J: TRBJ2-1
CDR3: CASSGLAGGRNEQFF
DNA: TGTGCCAGCAGTGGTCTAGCGGGGGGTAGGAATGAGCAGTTCTTC

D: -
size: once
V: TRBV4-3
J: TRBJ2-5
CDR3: CASSQDSLQETQYF
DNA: TGCGCCAGCAGCCAAGACAGTCTTCAAGAGACCCAGTACTTC

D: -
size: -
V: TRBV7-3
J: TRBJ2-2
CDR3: CASSRGSTGELFF
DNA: TGTGCCAGCAGCCGAGGGAGCACCGGGGAGCTGTTTTTT

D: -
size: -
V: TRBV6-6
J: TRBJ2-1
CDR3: CASSYTTGLGEQFF
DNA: TGTGCCAGCAGTTACACGACAGGTTTGGGGGAGCAGTTCTTC

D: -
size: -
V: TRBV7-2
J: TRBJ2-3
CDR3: CASSPYSDTQYF
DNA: TGTGCCAGCAGCCCATACAGTGATACGCAGTATTTT

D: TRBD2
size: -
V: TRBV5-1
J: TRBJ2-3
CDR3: CASSLAPGLAASTDTQYF
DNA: TGCGCCAGCAGCTTGGCCCCGGGACTAGCGGCCTCCACAGATACGCAGTATTTT

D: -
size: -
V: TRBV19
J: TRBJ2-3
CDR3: CASSIDQTRKSNTQYF
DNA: TGTGCCAGTAGTATAGATCAAACCCGTAAGTCTAATACGCAGTATTTT

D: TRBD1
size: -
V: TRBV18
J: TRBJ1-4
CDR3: CASSPDRADEKLFF
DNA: TGTGCCAGCTCACCGGACAGGGCGGATGAAAAACTGTTTTTT

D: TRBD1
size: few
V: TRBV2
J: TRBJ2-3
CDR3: CASGRDRGPDTQYF
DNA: TGTGCCAGCGGCCGGGACAGGGGCCCAGATACGCAGTATTTT

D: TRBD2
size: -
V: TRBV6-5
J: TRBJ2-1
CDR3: CASSSLAGGPYNEQFF
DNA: TGTGCCAGCAGTTCACTAGCGGGGGGCCCATACAATGAGCAGTTCTTC

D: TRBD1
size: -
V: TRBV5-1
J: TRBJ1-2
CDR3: CASSLSGQGDGYTF
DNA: TGCGCCAGCAGCTTGAGCGGGCAGGGGGATGGCTACACCTTC

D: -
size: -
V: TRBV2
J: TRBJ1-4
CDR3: CASTTTGNSNEKLFF
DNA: TGTGCCAGCACTACCACAGGAAATTCTAATGAAAAACTGTTTTTT

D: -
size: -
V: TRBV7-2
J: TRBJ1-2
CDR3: CASSAQVNYGYTF
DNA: TGTGCCAGCAGCGCCCAGGTTAACTATGGCTACACCTTC

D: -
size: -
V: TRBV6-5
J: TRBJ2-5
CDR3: CASSYGQTQETQYF
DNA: TGTGCCAGCAGTTACGGGCAGACCCAAGAGACCCAGTACTTC

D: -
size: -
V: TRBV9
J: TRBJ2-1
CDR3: CASTPGSSYNEQFF
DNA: TGTGCCAGCACCCCGGGGAGCTCCTACAATGAGCAGTTCTTC

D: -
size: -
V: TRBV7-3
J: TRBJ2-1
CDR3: CASSFGTHNEQFF
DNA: TGTGCCAGCAGCTTCGGGACACACAATGAGCAGTTCTTC